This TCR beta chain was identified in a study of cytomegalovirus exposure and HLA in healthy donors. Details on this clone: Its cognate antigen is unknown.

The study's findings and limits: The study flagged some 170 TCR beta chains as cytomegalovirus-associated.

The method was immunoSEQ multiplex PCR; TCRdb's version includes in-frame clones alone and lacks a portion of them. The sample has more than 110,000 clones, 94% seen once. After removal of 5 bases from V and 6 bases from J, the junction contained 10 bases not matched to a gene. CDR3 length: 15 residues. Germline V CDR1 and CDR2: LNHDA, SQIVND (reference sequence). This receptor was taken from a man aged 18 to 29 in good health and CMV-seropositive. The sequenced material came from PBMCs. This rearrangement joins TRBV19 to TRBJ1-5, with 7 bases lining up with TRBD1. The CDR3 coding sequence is TGTGCCAGTAGTCCAATGAAGGGGGCCGTTCAGCCCCAGCATTTT. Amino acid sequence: CASSPMKGAVQPQHF.